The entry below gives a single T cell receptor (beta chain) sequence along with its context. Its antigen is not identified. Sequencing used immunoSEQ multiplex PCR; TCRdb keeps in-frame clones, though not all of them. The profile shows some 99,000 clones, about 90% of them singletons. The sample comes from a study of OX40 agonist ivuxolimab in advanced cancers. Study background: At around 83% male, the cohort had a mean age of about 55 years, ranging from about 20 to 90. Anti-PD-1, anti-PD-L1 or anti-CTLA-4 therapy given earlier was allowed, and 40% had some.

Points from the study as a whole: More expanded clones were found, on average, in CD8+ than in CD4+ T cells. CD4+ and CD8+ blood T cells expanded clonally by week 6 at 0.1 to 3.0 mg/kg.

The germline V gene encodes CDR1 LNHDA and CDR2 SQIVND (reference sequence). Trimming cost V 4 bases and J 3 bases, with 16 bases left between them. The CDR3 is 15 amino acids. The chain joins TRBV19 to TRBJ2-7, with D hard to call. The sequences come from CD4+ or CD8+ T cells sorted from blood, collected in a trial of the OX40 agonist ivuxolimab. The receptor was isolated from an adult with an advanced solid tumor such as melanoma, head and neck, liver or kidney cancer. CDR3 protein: CASSTLAQNFYEQYF. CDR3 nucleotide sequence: TGTGCCAGTAGTACCCTGGCGCAGAATTTCTACGAGCAGTACTTC.